This T cell receptor beta chain is from a study of blood T cell repertoires in COVID-19. Study-level information: Researchers got acute and convalescent COVID-19 samples from the United States, Italy and Spain.

Germline lookup yields CDR1 SQVTM and CDR2 ANQGSEA. CDR3 length: 13 amino acids. Between the trimmed V and J ends, which lost 4 bases and 4 bases, there was a span of 10 bases. The study recruited people aged about 18 to 95 years across 24 US areas. Generated by immunoSEQ multiplex PCR, the TCRdb table keeps only in-frame clones and is missing some. The sample has roughly 150,000 clones; around 82% are singletons. This rearrangement joins TRBV29-1 to TRBJ1-4; no clear D. Sequenced material: PBMCs or T cells enriched from blood (not recorded which). This TCR derives from a man aged 55-75 years who had recovered from COVID-19. Here the CDR3 reads CSVADSVNEKLFF. As DNA, the CDR3 is TGCAGCGTTGCCGACTCAGTTAATGAAAAACTGTTTTTT.